This TCR beta chain appears in the sequencing data of a study of cytomegalovirus exposure and HLA in healthy donors. To note about this clone: As yet, its antigen is unknown.

Overall study findings and caveats: TCR beta V- and J-gene trimming was later associated with a missense DCLRE1C variant. Sequencing likely produced, as an artifact, a cluster of highly shared sequence variants.

Primers included in the PCR were 60 Vbeta and 13 Jbeta primers. Sequenced by immunoSEQ multiplex PCR; TCRdb stores in-frame clones only, minus some. This sample yields approximately 77,000 clones, of which roughly 75% are seen a single time; 7% to 9% belongs to the top ten. Germline CDR1 MDHEN, CDR2 SYDVKM. The CDR3 consists of 12 residues. V was shortened by 2 bases and J by 1 base, with 2 bases between the two germline ends. The specimen was PBMCs. This sequence was found in a woman in her thirties or forties in good health and CMV-seronegative. V and J are TRBV28 and TRBJ1-1; no clear D gene. In nucleotides, the CDR3 is TGTGCCAGCAGTTTACGGAACACTGAAGCTTTCTTT. Translating gives CASSLRNTEAFF.